A selection of T cell receptor beta chains follows, all from one sample in a study of blood T cells in healthy people across ages. TCRdb re-derived calls from the 5' RACE reads in MiXCR, one entry per CDR3 protein. The sample yields over 1,500,000 distinct CDR3 sequences, approximately 50% seen once. The material sequenced was blood. The receptors shown here come from a woman between 40 and 50 years old in good health. Each CDR3 is given with its conserved first and last residue. The D gene is left open where the match is weak. Part of the rows lack a size; the others show once, few, many or a class for expanded clones.

TRBD1	TRBV6-5	TRBJ1-4	NA	CASSMDRGDEKLFF	TGTGCCAGCAGTATGGACAGGGGCGATGAAAAACTGTTTTTT
TRBD1	TRBV3-1	TRBJ2-1	few	CASSRLVDSGTGFYNEQFF	TGTGCCAGCAGTCGCTTAGTGGATTCCGGGACAGGTTTTTACAATGAGCAGTTCTTC
TRBD2	TRBV27	TRBJ2-1	NA	CASSPPASGAYNEQFF	TGTGCCAGCAGTCCCCCCGCTAGCGGGGCTTACAATGAGCAGTTCTTC
TRBD1	TRBV4-3	TRBJ1-4	few	CASSQGQGATNEKLFF	TGCGCCAGCAGCCAAGGGCAGGGGGCAACTAATGAAAAACTGTTTTTT
TRBD1	TRBV7-9	TRBJ2-5	NA	CASSPRGGHIGGDQETQYF	TGTGCCAGCAGCCCTAGAGGGGGCCATATCGGTGGCGACCAAGAGACCCAGTACTTC
TRBD1	TRBV27	TRBJ2-7	NA	CASRGSGQGYGEQYF	TGTGCCAGCAGGGGGTCGGGACAGGGTTATGGCGAGCAGTACTTC
TRBD1	TRBV6-2/TRBV6-3	TRBJ2-4	NA	CASSTRDRVPKNIQYF	TGTGCCAGCAGTACAAGGGACAGGGTGCCCAAAAACATTCAGTACTTC
TRBD2	TRBV7-2	TRBJ2-4	few	CASSPGGAENIQYF	TGTGCCAGCAGCCCGGGAGGAGCGGAAAACATTCAGTACTTC
NA	TRBV20-1	TRBJ2-1	NA	CSARRGTSRNEQFF	TGCAGTGCTAGAAGAGGGACCTCACGCAATGAGCAGTTCTTC
NA	TRBV7-9	TRBJ1-6	NA	CASSLMPVRESGSPLHF	TGTGCCAGTAGCTTAATGCCGGTCAGGGAGTCTGGTTCACCCCTCCACTTT
NA	TRBV12-3/TRBV12-4	TRBJ2-7	few	CASRSGPPYEQYF	TGTGCCAGCAGGTCAGGACCCCCCTACGAGCAGTACTTC
NA	TRBV6-2/TRBV6-3	TRBJ2-1	NA	CASSYGGPSYNEQFF	TGTGCCAGCAGTTACGGGGGGCCGTCCTACAATGAGCAGTTCTTC
NA	TRBV15	TRBJ1-2	NA	CATSLAGTDYGYTF	TGTGCCACCAGCCTGGCCGGGACGGACTATGGCTACACCTTC
TRBD1	TRBV6-2/TRBV6-3	TRBJ2-7	few	CASRPQLGQGAFYEQYF	TGTGCCAGCAGACCCCAGCTCGGACAGGGGGCTTTCTACGAGCAGTACTTC
NA	TRBV4-3	TRBJ2-1	NA	CASSQGPRTNEQFF	TGCGCCAGCAGCCAAGGCCCTAGGACCAATGAGCAGTTCTTC
NA	TRBV6-2/TRBV6-3	TRBJ2-6	few	CASSYLLLATGANVLTF	TGTGCCAGCAGTTACCTCCTCTTAGCGACTGGGGCCAACGTCCTGACTTTC
NA	TRBV10-3	TRBJ2-7	NA	CAISEDYEQYF	TGTGCCATCAGTGAAGATTACGAGCAGTACTTC
NA	TRBV20-1	TRBJ2-6	NA	CSARDLNAGANVLTF	TGCAGTGCTAGAGATTTAAACGCTGGGGCCAACGTCCTGACTTTC
TRBD1	TRBV28	TRBJ2-3	few	CASSPTGTGVYTDTQYF	TGTGCCAGCAGCCCTACCGGGACAGGGGTGTACACAGATACGCAGTATTTT
NA	TRBV4-3	TRBJ2-3	NA	CASSHFGTSLTDTQYF	TGCGCCAGCAGCCACTTCGGGACATCCCTGACAGATACGCAGTATTTT
NA	TRBV25-1	TRBJ2-5	once	CASSGLGTRQETQYF	TGTGCCAGCAGTGGACTCGGGACCAGACAAGAGACCCAGTACTTC
TRBD2	TRBV7-2	TRBJ2-5	NA	CASSHGLAGGWGETQYF	TGTGCCAGCAGCCATGGGCTAGCGGGAGGCTGGGGTGAGACCCAGTACTTC
NA	TRBV27	TRBJ2-3	NA	CASSLKQGTDTQYF	TGTGCCAGCAGTTTGAAACAGGGCACAGATACGCAGTATTTT
NA	TRBV20-1	TRBJ2-5	NA	CSAREWGVYQETQYF	TGCAGTGCTAGAGAGTGGGGGGTGTACCAAGAGACCCAGTACTTC
TRBD1	TRBV20-1	TRBJ2-7	many	CSAGDRGLYEQYF	TGCAGTGCTGGGGACAGGGGGCTCTACGAGCAGTACTTC
NA	TRBV9	TRBJ1-4	few	CASSVDASNEKLFF	TGTGCCAGCAGCGTAGACGCCAGCAATGAAAAACTGTTTTTT
TRBD1	TRBV7-9	TRBJ2-3	once	CASSILRGLITDTQYF	TGTGCCAGCAGCATACTAAGGGGGCTTATCACAGATACGCAGTATTTT
TRBD1	TRBV28	TRBJ1-1	NA	CASSHGQGWTEAFF	TGTGCCAGCAGTCACGGACAGGGCTGGACTGAAGCTTTCTTT
NA	TRBV11-2	TRBJ2-7	NA	CASSSLIAGTQSTYEQYF	TGTGCCAGCAGCTCCTTAATAGCCGGGACTCAGAGTACCTACGAGCAGTACTTC
TRBD1	TRBV3-1	TRBJ2-5	NA	CASTRLGTGYNEQYF	TGTGCCAGCACCAGACTCGGGACAGGGTACAATGAGCAGTACTTC
TRBD2	TRBV7-2	TRBJ2-1	NA	CASSMTGGFYNEQFF	TGTGCCAGCAGCATGACGGGGGGGTTCTACAATGAGCAGTTCTTC
NA	TRBV24-1	TRBJ1-2	NA	CATSDGAGPDYGYTF	TGTGCCACCAGTGATGGGGCAGGGCCAGACTATGGCTACACCTTC
NA	TRBV7-2	TRBJ1-5	once	CASSPGIESNQPQHF	TGTGCCAGCAGCCCAGGGATAGAGAGCAATCAGCCCCAGCATTTT
NA	TRBV7-2	TRBJ2-5	NA	CASSRNAVGGINGETQYF	TGTGCCAGCAGCCGAAACGCGGTCGGAGGGATAAATGGGGAGACCCAGTACTTC
TRBD1	TRBV20-1	TRBJ1-2	NA	CSARGGKQPFDYGYTF	TGCAGTGCGCGAGGGGGCAAACAACCCTTCGACTATGGCTACACCTTC
TRBD1	TRBV6-2/TRBV6-3	TRBJ2-1	NA	CASSRTGPHNEQFF	TGTGCCAGCAGCCGGACAGGGCCCCACAATGAGCAGTTCTTC
TRBD1	TRBV7-2	TRBJ2-3	NA	CASSKDRQGTDTQYF	TGTGCCAGCAGTAAGGACAGGCAGGGAACGGATACGCAGTATTTT
TRBD1	TRBV12-3/TRBV12-4	TRBJ2-3	NA	CASSSLWTGKGDTQYF	TGTGCCAGCAGTTCGCTCTGGACAGGGAAGGGAGATACGCAGTATTTT
NA	TRBV20-1	TRBJ1-1	NA	CSARDWRGEAFF	TGCAGTGCTAGAGATTGGAGGGGTGAAGCTTTCTTT
NA	TRBV28	TRBJ1-2	NA	CASSLSPQQDYGYTF	TGTGCCAGCAGTTTATCCCCCCAACAGGACTATGGCTACACCTTC
NA	TRBV20-1	TRBJ1-1	NA	CRLSRGSTEAFF	TGCAGGCTATCCAGGGGCAGCACTGAAGCTTTCTTT
TRBD1	TRBV10-3	TRBJ1-5	NA	CAISGDSPMTSNQPQHF	TGTGCCATCAGTGGGGACAGCCCTATGACTAGCAATCAGCCCCAGCATTTT
NA	TRBV27	TRBJ2-6	NA	CASRGNLGTNVLTF	TGTGCCAGCAGGGGGAATCTGGGGACCAACGTCCTGACTTTC
TRBD1	TRBV2	TRBJ2-7	NA	CASNSDRSHEQYF	TGTGCCAGCAATTCGGACAGGTCCCACGAGCAGTACTTC
NA	TRBV7-2	TRBJ2-5	NA	CAGSLALGQVRTQYF	TGTGCCGGCAGCTTAGCGCTGGGGCAGGTGCGGACCCAGTACTTC
NA	TRBV5-1	TRBJ2-3	NA	CASSLTVGAVSTDTQYF	TGCGCCAGCAGCCTAACGGTCGGGGCAGTCAGCACAGATACGCAGTATTTT
TRBD1	TRBV20-1	TRBJ2-3	few	CSASATGYADTQYF	TGCAGTGCTAGCGCGACAGGGTACGCAGATACGCAGTATTTT
NA	TRBV6-2/TRBV6-3	TRBJ2-3	NA	CASSSTDTRYF	TGTGCCAGCAGCTCAACAGATACGCGGTATTTT
NA	TRBV28	TRBJ1-1	NA	CASSRDGETTEAFF	TGTGCCAGCAGTCGAGACGGGGAGACTACTGAAGCTTTCTTT
TRBD2	TRBV29-1	TRBJ2-1	few	CSARQYGGEQFF	TGCAGCGCTCGCCAATACGGGGGGGAGCAGTTCTTC
NA	TRBV5-1	TRBJ2-3	few	CASSLEGRGRADTQYF	TGCGCCAGCAGCTTGGAGGGCAGGGGAAGGGCGGATACGCAGTATTTT
TRBD1	TRBV7-9	TRBJ2-1	NA	CASSTGGQGVEQFF	TGTGCCAGCAGCACAGGAGGACAGGGCGTTGAGCAGTTCTTC
NA	TRBV6-5	TRBJ1-1	NA	CAVRRVEAFF	TGTGCCGTTCGTAGGGTAGAAGCTTTCTTT
NA	TRBV2	TRBJ2-5	NA	CASRLGRGQETQYF	TGTGCCAGCAGGTTGGGACGAGGTCAAGAGACCCAGTACTTC
NA	TRBV11-1	TRBJ2-6	NA	CASSVMGANVLTF	TGTGCCAGCAGCGTAATGGGGGCCAACGTCCTGACTTTC